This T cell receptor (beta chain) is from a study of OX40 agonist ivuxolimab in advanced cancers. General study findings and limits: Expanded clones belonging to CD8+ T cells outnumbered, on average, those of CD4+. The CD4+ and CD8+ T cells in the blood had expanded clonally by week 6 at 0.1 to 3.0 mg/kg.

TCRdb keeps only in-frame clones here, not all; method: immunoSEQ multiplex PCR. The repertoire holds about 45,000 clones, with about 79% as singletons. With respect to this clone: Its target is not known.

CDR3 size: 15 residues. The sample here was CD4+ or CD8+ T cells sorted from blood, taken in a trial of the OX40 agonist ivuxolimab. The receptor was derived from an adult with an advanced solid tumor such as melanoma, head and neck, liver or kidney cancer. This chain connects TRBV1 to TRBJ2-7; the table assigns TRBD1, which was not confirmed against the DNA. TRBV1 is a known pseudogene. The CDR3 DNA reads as TGCACCAGCAGCCAAGACCGGACAGTCGTCTACGAGCAGTACTTC. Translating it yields CTSSQDRTVVYEQYF.